One and the same sample provided the 3 T cell receptor beta chains below, sequenced in a study of tumor and adjacent non-tumor tissue in lung cancer. TCRbeta libraries were built with three rounds of nested PCR, modified from ARM-PCR. Each CDR3 protein gets one entry after TCRdb re-called the multiplex PCR reads with MiXCR. The sample gives 200,000 to 250,000 distinct CDR3 sequences, around 70% of which show up once; about 23% is in the top ten. RNA was extracted from bulk tissue without any cell sorting. The sequenced sample was lung tumor tissue. The source of these receptors is a man aged 55-75 years with non-small cell lung cancer.

Comment on this clonotype: The junction and the germline gene differ at one end; a read error may be behind it. The chain carries TRBV12-3 or TRBV12-4 and TRBJ1-1; no definite D call. The CDR3 runs to 12 residues. Here the CDR3 DNA reads TGCGCCAGCAGTTTAGCGATGCGGAGAGCTTTCTTT. It codes for CASSLAMRRAFF.

The chain uses TRBV12-3 or TRBV12-4 and TRBJ1-1; D is unresolved. Between the trimmed V and J ends, which lost 8 bases and 1 base, there was a span of 11 bases. The CDR3 has 13 amino acids. CDR3 loop: CASDKWPNTEAFF. The DNA of the CDR3 is TGTGCCAGCGACAAATGGCCGAACACTGAAGCTTTCTTT.

To note about this clonotype: One end of the junction is discordant with germline, which a read error may explain. This sequence joins TRBV11-1 and TRBJ2-5; D ambiguous. The V gene's germline CDR1 is SGHAT and CDR2 FQDESV (reference sequence). The CDR3 covers 14 residues. In nucleotides, the CDR3 is TGTGCCAACAGCTTTACACTGGGTAGAGAGACCCAGTACTTC. Protein sequence: CANSFTLGRETQYF.